The rows below give T cell receptor beta chains drawn from one sample of a study of shared clonotypes between healthy human individuals. The protocol was immunoSEQ multiplex PCR, while the TCRdb copy is restricted to in-frame clones and leaves out a portion. The sample records 2 million to 2.5 million clones, under 95% being singletons. The sample comprised naive CD4+ T cells from PBMCs. Receptors were obtained from a man between 18 and 29 years old in good health. Some clones in this sample may be carry-over from other donors' samples. The CDR3 runs from the conserved cysteine through the conserved F or W. The D gene is left open where the match is weak. Rows give clone size only sometimes, using once, few, many, or a class for an expanded clone.

J gene: TRBJ1-2
D gene: TRBD1
V gene: TRBV6-1
CDR3 length: 13
clone size: .
CDR3 DNA: TGTGCCACCTCGGCGAACAGGGGGCCTGGCTACACCTTC
CDR3 protein: CATSANRGPGYTF

J gene: TRBJ1-1
D gene: .
V gene: TRBV18
CDR3 length: 13
clone size: .
CDR3 DNA: TGTGCCAGCTCACCAGGCCCGAACACTGAAGCTTTCTTT
CDR3 protein: CASSPGPNTEAFF

J gene: TRBJ2-5
D gene: .
V gene: TRBV7-8
CDR3 length: 16
clone size: .
CDR3 DNA: TGTGCCAGCAGCTTAGGATCCAGCGGGCCTCAAGAGACCCAGTACTTC
CDR3 protein: CASSLGSSGPQETQYF

J gene: TRBJ2-5
D gene: .
V gene: TRBV29-1
CDR3 length: 10
clone size: .
CDR3 DNA: TGCAGCGTGCGACAAGAGACCCAGTACTTC
CDR3 protein: CSVRQETQYF

J gene: TRBJ1-1
D gene: .
V gene: TRBV28
CDR3 length: 12
clone size: .
CDR3 DNA: TGTGCCAGCAGGCCCCATGTGACTGAAGCTTTCTTT
CDR3 protein: CASRPHVTEAFF

J gene: TRBJ2-3
D gene: TRBD1
V gene: TRBV7-2
CDR3 length: 16
clone size: .
CDR3 DNA: TGTGCCAGCAGCCCCGGAGCCGCAGGGGGCGCAGATACGCAGTATTTT
CDR3 protein: CASSPGAAGGADTQYF

J gene: TRBJ2-2
D gene: TRBD2
V gene: TRBV5-4
CDR3 length: 17
clone size: .
CDR3 DNA: TGTGCCAGCAGCTTGCCGGGGCTAGCGGGAGGGACCGGGGAGCTGTTTTTT
CDR3 protein: CASSLPGLAGGTGELFF

J gene: TRBJ2-1
D gene: .
V gene: TRBV18
CDR3 length: 15
clone size: once
CDR3 DNA: TGTGCCAGCTCCCTCTCCCAAGAAGCCTACAATGAGCAGTTCTTC
CDR3 protein: CASSLSQEAYNEQFF

J gene: TRBJ2-1
D gene: TRBD2
V gene: TRBV5-6
CDR3 length: 17
clone size: .
CDR3 DNA: TGTGCCAGCAGCCTCCGGCGGGCTAGCGGTTTATACAATGAGCAGTTCTTC
CDR3 protein: CASSLRRASGLYNEQFF

J gene: TRBJ1-5
D gene: .
V gene: TRBV7-9
CDR3 length: 15
clone size: .
CDR3 DNA: TGTGCCAGCAGCTCACAGGGTCTTGGCAATCAGCCCCAGCATTTT
CDR3 protein: CASSSQGLGNQPQHF

J gene: TRBJ2-2
D gene: .
V gene: TRBV9
CDR3 length: 13
clone size: .
CDR3 DNA: TGTGCCAGCAGCGCACAGGGAACCGGGGAGCTGTTTTTT
CDR3 protein: CASSAQGTGELFF

J gene: TRBJ2-7
D gene: .
V gene: TRBV28
CDR3 length: 15
clone size: once
CDR3 DNA: TGTGCCAGCAGTGCCGCCGGGCTACCTACCTACGAGCAGTACTTC
CDR3 protein: CASSAAGLPTYEQYF

J gene: TRBJ1-2
D gene: .
V gene: TRBV7-2
CDR3 length: 15
clone size: .
CDR3 DNA: TGTGCCAGCAGCTTAGAAGGTTTGGGGGCCTATGGCTACACCTTC
CDR3 protein: CASSLEGLGAYGYTF

J gene: TRBJ2-7
D gene: TRBD2
V gene: TRBV7-2
CDR3 length: 15
clone size: .
CDR3 DNA: TGTGCCAGCAGCTTTTACCTAGCGGCGTCGGGCGAGCAGTACTTC
CDR3 protein: CASSFYLAASGEQYF

J gene: TRBJ2-7
D gene: .
V gene: TRBV6-6
CDR3 length: 14
clone size: .
CDR3 DNA: TGTGCCAGCAGTCCCTCTACCCCCTCCTACGAGCAGTACTTC
CDR3 protein: CASSPSTPSYEQYF

J gene: TRBJ2-7
D gene: TRBD2
V gene: TRBV19
CDR3 length: 13
clone size: .
CDR3 DNA: TGTGCCAGTAGTTCGCAAGCGGGAGGGGAGCAGTACTTC
CDR3 protein: CASSSQAGGEQYF

J gene: TRBJ2-7
D gene: TRBD1
V gene: TRBV5-1
CDR3 length: 14
clone size: .
CDR3 DNA: TGCGCCAGCAGCTCCGGGACAGGGTCTTCCGAGCAGTACTTC
CDR3 protein: CASSSGTGSSEQYF

J gene: TRBJ1-4
D gene: TRBD1
V gene: TRBV13
CDR3 length: 17
clone size: .
CDR3 DNA: TGTGCCAGCAGCTTAGTCCCCGACAGGGGCGGAGTTGAAAAACTGTTTTTT
CDR3 protein: CASSLVPDRGGVEKLFF

J gene: TRBJ2-1
D gene: TRBD2
V gene: TRBV2
CDR3 length: 15
clone size: .
CDR3 DNA: TGTGCCAGCGGCCGTGGGACTAGCGGGAGCGATGAGCAGTTCTTC
CDR3 protein: CASGRGTSGSDEQFF

J gene: TRBJ1-3
D gene: .
V gene: TRBV4-1
CDR3 length: 15
clone size: .
CDR3 DNA: TGCGCCAGCAGCAACCCGGCCGGGCTAGGAAACACCATATATTTT
CDR3 protein: CASSNPAGLGNTIYF

J gene: TRBJ2-7
D gene: .
V gene: TRBV2
CDR3 length: 14
clone size: .
CDR3 DNA: TGTGCCAGCAGTGTTACTCGAGCGACAGACGAGCAGTACTTC
CDR3 protein: CASSVTRATDEQYF

J gene: TRBJ2-6
D gene: .
V gene: TRBV27
CDR3 length: 17
clone size: .
CDR3 DNA: TGTGCCAGCAGTTTATCCGGGACCTTCTCTGGGGCCAACGTCCTGACTTTC
CDR3 protein: CASSLSGTFSGANVLTF

J gene: TRBJ2-5
D gene: TRBD2
V gene: TRBV5-1
CDR3 length: 17
clone size: .
CDR3 DNA: TGCGCCAGCAGCTTGGAGATAGCGGGAGGGCCCGGAGAGACCCAGTACTTC
CDR3 protein: CASSLEIAGGPGETQYF

J gene: TRBJ1-6
D gene: TRBD1
V gene: TRBV30
CDR3 length: 17
clone size: .
CDR3 DNA: TGTGCCTGGAGTACCCGACAGGGGAGCTCCTATAATTCACCCCTCCACTTT
CDR3 protein: CAWSTRQGSSYNSPLHF

J gene: TRBJ2-7
D gene: .
V gene: TRBV7-2
CDR3 length: 15
clone size: .
CDR3 DNA: TGTGCCAGCACCCAAAAAGGAGGACAAACCTACGAGCAGTACTTC
CDR3 protein: CASTQKGGQTYEQYF